Shown below are 30 T cell receptor beta chains from a single sample sequenced in a study of cytomegalovirus exposure and HLA in healthy donors. PCR employed 60 Vbeta and 13 Jbeta primers. Assay used: immunoSEQ multiplex PCR; TCRdb lists only in-frame clones, some missing. The table shows about 150,000 clones, with around 82% occurring only once. Material for sequencing was PBMCs. The receptors shown here come from a woman aged 45-59 years in good health and CMV-seropositive.

Only one count was recorded for this clone. The J gene is TRBJ1-1, the V gene TRBV2; no reliable D call. From germline, CDR1 is SNHLY and CDR2 FYNNEI. The CDR3 is made up of 15 amino acids. The V and J ends lost 5 bases and 2 bases respectively, with 15 bases between them. CDR3 nucleotides: TGTGCCAGCAGTTCCCGGGGTAGGGCAAACACTGAAGCTTTCTTT. It encodes CASSSRGRANTEAFF.

The genes are TRBV29-1 and TRBJ2-6, with no clear D. Germline loops: CDR1 SQVTM, CDR2 ANQGSEA. Trimming pared 2 bases from V and 0 bases from J, leaving 11 bases between. This CDR3 is 16 amino acids long. The CDR3 here is CSVEPLRSSGANVLTF. CDR3 in DNA: TGCAGCGTTGAACCCCTACGTAGCTCTGGGGCCAACGTCCTGACTTTC.

This clone was observed a few times. The chain joins TRBV19 to TRBJ2-1, with TRBD2 identical over 11 bases. V was pared by 6 bases and J by 4 bases, with 5 bases of the junction left unmatched. The CDR3 contains 15 residues. Germline lookup yields CDR1 LNHDA and CDR2 SQIVND (reference sequence). For the CDR3, the DNA is TGTGCCAGTAGCCCTAGCGGGAGGAAGTACAATGAGCAGTTCTTC. Amino acids: CASSPSGRKYNEQFF.

This clone appeared a single time. This chain joins TRBV30 and TRBJ2-3; TRBD1 matches 10 bases. Germline trimming cut 3 bases from V and 4 bases from J; bases unmatched to any gene: 7. CDR1 GTSNPN and CDR2 SVGIG come from the germline V gene (reference sequence). This CDR3 spans 15 amino acids. For the CDR3, the DNA is TGTGCCTGGAGCGAGGGACAGGGGTACTCAGATACGCAGTATTTT. The encoded protein is CAWSEGQGYSDTQYF.

The V and J genes are TRBV29-1 and TRBJ1-2, with D tentatively TRBD1 (5 bases). This CDR3 contains 13 residues. The ends were cut back, 0 bases at V and 7 bases at J, with 12 bases in the middle. Germline values: CDR1 SQVTM, CDR2 ANQGSEA. The CDR3 bases are TGCAGCGTTGAAGACACAGGTTGGAGTGGCTACACCTTC. It is translated as CSVEDTGWSGYTF.

This clone appeared once. The chain links TRBV7-3 to TRBJ2-7, with 8 bases aligning to TRBD1. J gave up 6 bases and V 5 bases, and 9 bases lay outside the gene matches. The CDR3 has 14 residues. Germline V lookup: CDR1 SGHTA, CDR2 FQGTGA. The CDR3 DNA follows: TGTGCCAGCAGCCCGACAGGGGAATCGGGCGAGCAGTACTTC. Encoded protein: CASSPTGESGEQYF.

The V gene is TRBV4-1, the J gene TRBJ2-5, with 9 bases identical to TRBD1. The J call could be wrong; TRBJ2-7 is a better fit for the DNA end. The CDR3 totals 17 residues. CDR1 MGHRA and CDR2 YSYEKL come from the germline V gene. The CDR3 sequence is CASSQDTGTGLSYEQYF. CDR3 in DNA: TGCGCCAGCAGCCAGGATACCGGGACAGGGCTCTCCTACGAGCAGTACTTC.

J is TRBJ2-3 and V is TRBV11-1; a possible D gene is TRBD2 (5 bases). There are 14 residues in the CDR3. The V and J ends lost 4 bases and 1 base respectively, with 9 bases between them. Germline CDR1 SGHAT, CDR2 FQDESV (reference sequence). Written as DNA, the CDR3 is TGTGCCAGCAGCTCGGGGTTAGGCACAGATACGCAGTATTTT. Its translation is CASSSGLGTDTQYF.

The V call is TRBV21-1, the J call TRBJ2-7; the D call in the table, TRBD1, was not verified against the DNA. TRBV21-1 is flagged as a pseudogene. The CDR3 extends over 17 amino acids. Written as DNA, the CDR3 is TGTGCCAGCAGCACAGGATACAGGGGGAAGAGAGGCTACGAGCAGTACTTC. Its translation is CASSTGYRGKRGYEQYF.

The J gene is TRBJ2-1, the V gene TRBV6-5; TRBD1 matches at 10 bases. The CDR3 contains 16 residues. The V gene's germline CDR1 is MNHEY and CDR2 SVGAGI. J gave up 9 bases and V 2 bases, and 10 bases lay outside the gene matches. CDR3 in DNA: TGTGCCAGCAGTTACACTACCGGGACAGGGGTGTTTGAGCAGTTCTTC. Protein sequence: CASSYTTGTGVFEQFF.

The chain carries TRBV2 and TRBJ1-2, with TRBD1 identical over 10 bases. The J segment lost 7 bases and the V segment lost 4 bases, leaving 6 bases of the junction unmatched. The germline gives CDR1 SNHLY, CDR2 FYNNEI. The CDR3 has 14 residues. The CDR3 loop reads CASSGPGTGVGYTF. CDR3 in DNA: TGTGCCAGCAGTGGACCCGGGACAGGGGTTGGCTACACCTTC. The variable domain in full, with the rest retrieved from reference TRBV2 and TRBJ1-2, is EPEVTQTPSHQVTQMGQEVILRCVPISNHLYFYWYRQILGQKVEFLVSFYNNEISEKSEIFDDQFSVERPDGSNFTLKIRSTKLEDSAMYFCASSGPGTGVGYTFGSGTRLTVV.

J is TRBJ2-3 and V is TRBV7-2; a possible D gene is TRBD2 (6 bases). V lost 1 base, J lost 7 bases, and 18 bases lay in between. Germline assignment: CDR1 SGHTA and CDR2 FQGNSA. This CDR3 spans 16 amino acids. The CDR3 sequence is CASSLGAGIIRNTQYF. The DNA for the CDR3 is TGTGCCAGCAGCTTAGGTGCGGGGATAATTAGAAATACGCAGTATTTT.

The chain combines TRBV19 with TRBJ2-3; 9 bases agree with TRBD1. This CDR3 has 13 amino acids. The germline V gene has CDR1 LNHDA and CDR2 SQIVND (reference sequence). V shed 9 bases and J 8 bases; nucleotides not matched to a gene: 9. The CDR3 nucleotides are TGTGCCAGCGGGACAGGGAATCGAGGTACGCAGTATTTT. It codes for CASGTGNRGTQYF.

The V call is TRBV25-1, the J call TRBJ1-6; TRBD1 agrees at 8 bases. The CDR3 consists of 13 residues. Per the germline V gene, CDR1 is MGHDK and CDR2 is SYGVNS. The V segment lost 11 bases and the J segment 10 bases; nucleotides outside the gene matches: 10. This chain's CDR3 is CAASDRDGSPLHF. In DNA, the CDR3 is TGTGCCGCCTCGGACAGGGATGGATCACCCCTCCACTTT.

This clone was seen only a few times. CDR3 amino acids: CASSIPFGGGTEAFF. DNA of the CDR3: TGTGCCAGTAGTATCCCCTTCGGCGGGGGGACTGAAGCTTTCTTT. The chain has TRBV19 and TRBJ1-1; maybe TRBD1 (5 bases). CDR3 length: 15 amino acids. Germline V lookup: CDR1 LNHDA, CDR2 SQIVND (reference sequence). Trimming removed 3 bases at V and 5 bases at J, with 16 bases between. The entire variable domain, with the rest obtained from reference TRBV19 and TRBJ1-1, is as follows: DGGITQSPKYLFRKEGQNVTLSCEQNLNHDAMYWYRQDPGQGLRLIYYSQIVNDFQKGDIAEGYSVSREKKESFPLTVTSAQKNPTAFYLCASSIPFGGGTEAFFGQGTRLTVV.

This clone was picked up one time. The rearrangement joins TRBV2 to TRBJ1-4; TRBD1 matches 11 bases. The V gene's germline CDR1 is SNHLY and CDR2 FYNNEI. The CDR3 length is 14 residues. V was clipped by 6 bases and J by 7 bases; unmatched bases: 4. The CDR3, as DNA: TGTGCCAGCAGGGGGGGACAGGGGGGTGAAAAACTGTTTTTT. It yields the protein CASRGGQGGEKLFF.

The rearrangement uses TRBV4-3 and TRBJ2-3, with D maybe TRBD2 (6 bases). Trimming removed 1 base from V and 9 bases from J, with 14 bases in between. Looked up from germline, CDR1 is LGHNA and CDR2 is YSLEER. The CDR3 runs to 14 residues. The CDR3 sequence: CASSQGTKGDTQYF. Here the CDR3 DNA reads TGCGCCAGCAGCCAAGGGACTAAAGGGGACACGCAGTATTTT.

The chain has TRBV5-4 and TRBJ1-1, with 7 bases lining up with TRBD1. V lost 2 bases, J lost 3 bases, and 4 bases stayed unmatched. Germline CDR1 and CDR2: SGHNT and YYREEE (reference sequence). The CDR3 has 14 amino acids. CDR3 protein: CASSFPGQYTEAFF. The CDR3 nucleotides read TGTGCCAGCAGCTTTCCGGGACAGTACACTGAAGCTTTCTTT.

The sample holds a few counts of this clone. V usage is TRBV5-1 and J usage is TRBJ1-1; unclear D gene. The CDR3 has 14 residues. Trimming cost V 4 bases and J 5 bases, with 15 bases left between them. The germline CDR1 and CDR2 sequences are SGHRS and YFSETQ. CDR3 DNA sequence: TGCGCCAGCAGCCCGGGGTGGGGAGGGACTGAAGCTTTCTTT. Translated, it gives CASSPGWGGTEAFF.

The chain is built from TRBV10-3 and TRBJ2-2; D is possibly TRBD2 (6 bases). The CDR3 totals 16 residues. The V and J ends lost 6 bases and 0 bases respectively, with 14 bases between them. Germline loops: CDR1 ENHRY, CDR2 SYGVKD. The CDR3 sequence: CAIRPHRGTNTGELFF. The CDR3 DNA follows: TGTGCCATCAGACCCCACCGGGGGACGAACACCGGGGAGCTGTTTTTT.

This clone occurred once. The rearrangement links TRBV11-2 to TRBJ2-1; 8 bases fit TRBD2. CDR1 and CDR2 from the germline V gene are SGHAT and FQNNGV. The CDR3 loop spans 16 amino acids. The V segment lost 5 bases and the J segment 6 bases; nucleotides outside the gene matches: 12. The CDR3 nucleotides read TGTGCCAGCAGCCCTCAAAGTAGCGGGGCCCCCAATGAGCAGTTCTTC. It codes for CASSPQSSGAPNEQFF.

V gene TRBV30 combines with J gene TRBJ1-3, with TRBD1 identical over 8 bases. Trimming cost V 6 bases and J 4 bases; bases outside gene matches: 8. Germline V CDR1 and CDR2: GTSNPN, SVGIG (reference sequence). The CDR3 has 14 amino acids. CDR3 coding DNA: TGTGCCTGTTGGTGGACAGGGAGAGGAAACACCATATATTTT. It codes for CACWWTGRGNTIYF.

The genes are TRBV5-4 and TRBJ2-2; unclear D gene. This CDR3 contains 13 residues. Trimming took 4 bases from V and 0 from J, leaving 4 bases between them. CDR1 is SGHNT, CDR2 YYREEE, per germline (reference sequence). The CDR3 protein is CASSLPNTGELFF. CDR3 DNA sequence: TGTGCCAGCAGCCTCCCGAACACCGGGGAGCTGTTTTTT.

The rearrangement links TRBV14 to TRBJ2-2; 12 nucleotides match TRBD2. CDR3 length: 18 residues. V lost 2 bases and J lost 3; bases outside the gene matches: 7. Germline V lookup: CDR1 SGHDN, CDR2 FVKESK. In nucleotides, the CDR3 is TGTGCCAGCAGCCAACATCCTAGCGGGGGGGCTCACACCGGGGAGCTGTTTTTT. Amino acids: CASSQHPSGGAHTGELFF. Drawing the rest from reference TRBV14 and TRBJ2-2, the complete variable domain is EAGVTQFPSHSVIEKGQTVTLRCDPISGHDNLYWYRRVMGKEIKFLLHFVKESKQDESGMPNNRFLAERTGGTYSTLKVQPAELEDSGVYFCASSQHPSGGAHTGELFFGEGSRLTVL.

This rearrangement joins TRBV4-3 to TRBJ2-7; 7 bases line up with TRBD1. V lost 4 bases to trimming and J lost 3 bases; unmatched junction nucleotides: 3. Germline loops: CDR1 LGHNA, CDR2 YSLEER. The CDR3 totals 13 residues. CDR3 residues: CASSLGTDYEQYF. The CDR3, as DNA: TGCGCCAGCAGCCTCGGGACAGACTACGAGCAGTACTTC.

The chain couples TRBV25-1 to TRBJ2-7; D is perhaps TRBD2 (6 bases). Trimming shortened V by 4 bases and J by 0 bases, and 13 bases separated the two germline ends. The CDR3 has 15 amino acids. Germline V CDR1 and CDR2: MGHDK, SYGVNS. CDR3 DNA sequence: TGTGCCAGCAGTGGTGCGAGACTAGGCTCCTACGAGCAGTACTTC. The encoded protein is CASSGARLGSYEQYF.

CDR3 DNA sequence: TGCGCCAGCAAAACCGGGACACCGAACACTGAAGCTTTCTTT. It codes for CASKTGTPNTEAFF. The chain employs TRBV5-1 and TRBJ1-1; D is perhaps TRBD1 (6 bases). From germline, CDR1 is SGHRS and CDR2 YFSETQ. This CDR3 comprises 14 residues. V lost 6 bases, J lost 1 base, and 13 bases lay in between.

The chain couples TRBV5-6 to TRBJ2-4; TRBD2 aligns across 7 bases. The CDR3 loop spans 13 amino acids. The V segment lost 6 bases and the J segment 9 bases; nucleotides outside the gene matches: 9. Germline loops: CDR1 SGHDT, CDR2 YYEEEE. CDR3 protein: CASTLGRGSIQYF. CDR3 bases: TGTGCCAGCACCCTGGGGCGGGGGAGCATTCAGTACTTC.

The rearrangement joins TRBV13 to TRBJ2-3, with TRBD2 identical over 13 bases. J gave up 6 bases and V 4 bases, and 7 bases lay outside the gene matches. Germline V lookup: CDR1 PRHDT, CDR2 FYEKMQ (reference sequence). The CDR3 loop spans 16 amino acids. This CDR3 is CASSSWTSGGGDTQYF. The CDR3 bases are TGTGCCAGCAGCTCCTGGACTAGCGGGGGCGGGGATACGCAGTATTTT.

The gene calls are TRBV6-5 and TRBJ2-7; D is possibly TRBD2 (6 bases). Germline V lookup: CDR1 MNHEY, CDR2 SVGAGI. The V end lost 1 base, the J end lost 3 bases, and 10 bases lay between the germline ends. The CDR3 is 14 residues long. The CDR3 reads CASSYFGGDYEQYF. The CDR3 DNA sequence: TGTGCCAGCAGTTACTTCGGGGGAGACTACGAGCAGTACTTC.